The present entry profiles one T cell receptor beta chain with its context. Its antigen remains undetermined. Base qualities are missing; no much larger clone stands one base away. Blood RNA was extracted from unsorted whole blood with TRIzol reagent; germline DNA came from the DNeasy Blood & Tissue kit. At the time of sampling, the patients were treatment-naive and had chronic HBV infection. Before surgery, 3.5 to 4 milliliters of peripheral blood were drawn into K2EDTA tubes. This sample was included in a study of tumor-infiltrating lymphocytes in primary liver carcinoma (dated by TCRdb to the late 2010s). About the investigation overall: Between November 2015 and March 2016, a few patients in China with histopathologically diagnosed primary liver carcinoma had their tumors surgically resected. For each liver tumor, the study sampled five regions along with adjacent normal tissue and blood, and applied TCRbeta repertoire sequencing, expression microarrays and whole-exome sequencing. TCRbeta repertoire sequencing covered 35 specimens from 5 patients: roughly 25 tumor regions, 5 adjacent noncancerous liver tissues and 5 peripheral blood samples. Hepatocellular carcinoma (four) or combined HCC and intrahepatic cholangiocarcinoma (one) was present in the five patients, who were three men and two women aged 30 to 69 years. The five patients had tumors of stage T1-T3 N0M0, with maximum diameters ranging from about 4.2 to 11 cm. Samples yielded roughly 3.5 to 8 million productive TCRbeta reads; read depth did not differ significantly between tissue types. Reproducibility between technical replicate repertoires was high, with correlation coefficients above 0.98 and mean shared-clone rates roughly 0.87. Points the paper makes about the study in general: Compared with blood, tumors had a significantly larger share of the repertoire taken up by the top 250 clones (p = 0.039). Pairs of tumor regions showed greater repertoire overlap (mean roughly 36%) than tumor-adjacent pairs (roughly 17%) or tumor-blood pairs (about 15%), which is consistent with antigen-driven expansion. Only the TCR beta chain was sequenced, which likely underestimates true repertoire diversity because unpaired alpha chains were not captured. Since the samples were bulk and unsorted, there was no way to compare CD4+ and CD8+ T cell repertoires. Only five patients were included in the study, and the authors note that the findings should be validated in a larger study.

TCRbeta-specific cDNA was reverse-transcribed from about 520 ng total RNA using a constant-region primer and ProtoScript II reverse transcriptase. TCRbeta libraries were built with three nested multiplex PCR rounds, a slightly modified ARM-PCR procedure. The first two PCR rounds used multiplex TRBV1-TRBV30 forward primers with a Cbeta reverse primer, each for about 10 cycles. Sample barcodes and Illumina adapters were attached in a final 25-cycle PCR using Deep VentR polymerase. Before sequencing, amplicons between 200 and 500 bp were purified from gel using a QIAquick gel extraction kit. An Illumina HiSeq 2500 was used to sequence the TCRbeta amplicons, generating 250-bp paired-end reads. The original methods were these. Quality trimming of reads was performed with Trimmomatic v0.33, and paired reads were merged with FLASH v1.2.11 so that full CDR3 sequences could be recovered. V, D and J germline segments were assigned to the rearranged TCRbeta sequences by MiGEC v1.2.1b. VDJtools v1.0.0 computed clonotype statistics and Shannon-Wiener diversity indices. To reduce sampling bias, subsequent analyses other than the diversity analysis used only the 250 most abundant clonotypes in each sample. TCRdb took the public reads, trimmed them with fastp at Q25, ran MiXCR for clone calling and kept in-frame beta chains. Identical CDR3 protein sequences are pooled into one entry, listed with their most common genes and DNA. Here the V and J calls rest on TCRdb's processing, not on the authors' analysis. The sample records about 320,000 distinct CDR3 sequences, 65% of which are singletons. Clones ranked in the top ten supply 9% of the sample.

From the cysteine up to the phenylalanine, the CDR3 has a length of 13 residues. Of all the DNA, just the CDR3 is kept, 39 bases in frame from base 1. The germline V gene sets CDR1 to SGHDN and CDR2 to FVKESK. V is reduced by 2 bases and J by 6 bases, leaving a spacing of 11 bases between them. The chain was built from TRBV14 and TRBJ2-7; there is no confident call for the D gene. The clonotype comes from a man aged 35 to 55 with primary liver carcinoma and hepatitis B virus infection. Sequencing was performed on peripheral blood. The bases read TGTGCCAGCAGCCAAAAAGGAGTTCCCGAGCAGTACTTC. The translation is CASSQKGVPEQYF.